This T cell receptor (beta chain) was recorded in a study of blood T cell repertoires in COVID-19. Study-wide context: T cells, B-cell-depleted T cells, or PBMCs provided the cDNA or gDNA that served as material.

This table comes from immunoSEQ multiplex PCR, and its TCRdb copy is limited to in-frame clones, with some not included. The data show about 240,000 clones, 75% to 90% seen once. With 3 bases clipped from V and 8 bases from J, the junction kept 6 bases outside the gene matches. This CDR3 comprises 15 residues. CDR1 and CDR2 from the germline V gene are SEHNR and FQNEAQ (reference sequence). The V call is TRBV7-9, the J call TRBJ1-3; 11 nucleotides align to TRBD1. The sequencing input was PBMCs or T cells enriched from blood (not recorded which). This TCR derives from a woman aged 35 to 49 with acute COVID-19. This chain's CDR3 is CASSLAGQGAYTIYF. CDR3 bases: TGTGCCAGCAGCTTGGCAGGACAGGGGGCCTACACCATATATTTT.